The 30 T cell receptor beta chains given below trace back to one sample, sequenced in a study of spatial heterogeneity in lung cancer. Using its own MiXCR run on the 5' RACE reads, TCRdb lists one record per CDR3 protein. Of 11,000 or so distinct CDR3 sequences in the sample, about 3.5% were seen once. Indicated time point: sample taken at primary tumor resection. Whole RNA, which was extracted from tumor, nontumor lung tissue or frozen PBMC, was sequenced without any cell sorting. This specimen was PBMCs, taken at surgery. The receptors come from a female donor with early-stage non-small cell lung cancer.

The sample holds many counts of this clonotype. This beta chain turned up in a library designed for alpha chains; as an off-target read, its abundance says little. The CDR3 loop is CASSLGQNYEQYF. The DNA of the CDR3 is TGCGCCAGCAGCTTGGGGCAGAACTACGAGCAGTACTTC. V gene TRBV5-1 combines with J gene TRBJ2-7; no definite D call. Germline CDR1 is SGHRS and CDR2 is YFSETQ. CDR3 length: 13 amino acids. V was trimmed by 0 bases and J by 3 bases, leaving 7 bases between them.

This clonotype was recorded at least ten times. This beta chain slipped into a library made for alpha chains as a stray read, so its size is not meaningful. The chain couples TRBV12-3 or TRBV12-4 to TRBJ2-1, with D possibly being TRBD2 (7 bases). The CDR3 totals 16 residues. Trimming took off 6 bases at V and 4 bases at J, with 19 bases between the two ends. The CDR3 loop is CASRTGGRFLYNEQFF. CDR3 bases: TGTGCCAGCAGGACGGGGGGCCGATTTCTTTACAATGAGCAGTTCTTC.

This clonotype was observed many times. The library was designed around alpha chains, so this beta chain is a stray read whose abundance carries little weight. This sequence joins TRBV27 and TRBJ1-1; 7 bases match TRBD1. The CDR3 extends over 14 amino acids. Trimming at V came to 4 bases and at J to 0 bases, leaving 2 bases not matched to a gene. Germline CDR1 MNHEY, CDR2 SMNVEV (reference sequence). CDR3 region: CASSSTGLNTEAFF. The DNA of the CDR3 is TGTGCCAGCAGTTCGACAGGGCTGAACACTGAAGCTTTCTTT.

This clonotype appeared many times. Being off target in a library aimed at alpha chains, this beta chain has a size of little meaning. The gene calls are TRBV12-3 or TRBV12-4 and TRBJ2-3; D gene uncertain. This CDR3 is 11 amino acids long. V was pared by 4 bases and J by 6 bases, with 5 bases between. The DNA for the CDR3 is TGTGCCAGCAGTTCCGGGGATACGCAGTATTTT. The encoded protein is CASSSGDTQYF.

At least ten counts were recorded for this clonotype. This beta chain came through as a stray read in a library set up for alpha chains, and its size says little. The chain uses TRBV28 and TRBJ1-2, with 7 bases fitting TRBD1. With V trimmed by 10 bases and J by 2 bases, 10 bases remained unmatched. The CDR3 is made up of 14 amino acids. Germline assignment: CDR1 MDHEN and CDR2 SYDVKM. CDR3 region: CAINQGGSNYGYTF. The CDR3 DNA follows: TGTGCCATAAACCAGGGGGGGTCCAACTATGGCTACACCTTC.

Worth noting for this clonotype: In a library made to pick up alpha chains, this beta chain is a stray read with a size that means little. J is TRBJ1-3 and V is TRBV12-3 or TRBV12-4; the match to TRBD1 covers 7 bases. The V and J ends lost 5 bases and 2 bases, in that order; junction bases with no gene match: 12. The CDR3 runs to 17 residues. Here the CDR3 DNA reads TGTGCCAGCAGTCCACCTACAGGGGCCCCCACTGGAAACACCATATATTTT. Translation: CASSPPTGAPTGNTIYF.

This clonotype was recorded a few times. For a library built for alpha chains, this beta chain is a stray read; little rests on its size. The V gene is TRBV24-1, the J gene TRBJ2-3; 16 bases match TRBD2. This CDR3 comprises 20 residues. Looked up from germline, CDR1 is KGHDR and CDR2 is SFDVKD. Trimming cost V 4 bases and J 1 base; bases outside gene matches: 10. The chain's CDR3 is CATSDPGLAGGLMGTDTQYF. The CDR3 DNA follows: TGTGCCACCAGTGACCCGGGACTAGCGGGAGGGCTTATGGGCACAGATACGCAGTATTTT.

Many counts were recorded for this clonotype. This beta chain is off target for a library built for alpha chains, so its abundance means little. CDR3 in amino acids: CASSLDPGGEQYF. As DNA, the CDR3 is TGTGCCAGCAGTTTGGATCCTGGGGGCGAGCAGTACTTC. The chain links TRBV6-5 to TRBJ2-7; tentatively, D is TRBD1 or TRBD2 (5 bases each). This CDR3 comprises 13 residues. V was cut by 4 bases and J by 6 bases, with 13 bases left in between. The germline V gene has CDR1 MNHEY and CDR2 SVGAGI.

In this sample, this clonotype turned up many times. This beta chain is a stray read from a library made for alpha chains; its abundance is not meaningful. V and J are TRBV30 and TRBJ2-1; 9 bases line up with TRBD1. Germline CDR1 and CDR2: GTSNPN and SVGIG (reference sequence). The CDR3 has 13 residues. With V trimmed by 2 bases and J by 10 bases, 6 bases remained unmatched. Here the CDR3 DNA reads TGTGCCTGGAGTAGGGACAGGGATGGGGAGCAGTTCTTC. Protein: CAWSRDRDGEQFF.

This clonotype came up a few times. Being off target in a library aimed at alpha chains, this beta chain has a size of little meaning. The V gene is TRBV6-2 or TRBV6-3, the J gene TRBJ1-5; 8 nucleotides align to TRBD1. The CDR3 has 15 amino acids. CDR1 and CDR2 (germline): MNHEY, SVGEGT. V lost 2 bases, J lost 4 bases, and 4 bases stayed unmatched. DNA of the CDR3: TGTGCCAGCAGTTACCGCAGGGGGCGGAATCAGCCCCAGCATTTT. The encoded protein is CASSYRRGRNQPQHF.

This clonotype has at least ten counts. As an off-target read in a library built for alpha chains, this beta chain has a frequency of little significance. The CDR3 coding sequence is TGTGCCAGCACCCCGGGGGTAGCGGGGGGGCCTAGGAATGAGCAGTTCTTC. Translation gives CASTPGVAGGPRNEQFF. J is TRBJ2-1 and V is TRBV12-3 or TRBV12-4; TRBD2 matches at 11 bases. The CDR3 runs 17 residues. V lost 7 bases, J lost 7 bases, and 15 bases stayed unmatched.

There are many counts of this clonotype. Little can be read into the size of this beta chain, an off-target read in a library designed for alpha chains. J is TRBJ1-2 and V is TRBV28; tentative D call: TRBD1 (5 bases). CDR1 and CDR2 from the germline V gene are MDHEN and SYDVKM. There are 13 residues in the CDR3. The ends were cut back, 2 bases at V and 2 bases at J, with 6 bases in the middle. Here the CDR3 DNA reads TGTGCCAGCAGTTTACAGGGAAACTATGGCTACACCTTC. Translation gives CASSLQGNYGYTF.

This clonotype was observed a few times. As an off-target read in a library built for alpha chains, this beta chain has a frequency of little significance. This sequence joins TRBV4-3 and TRBJ1-5; 7 bases agree with TRBD1. V shed 5 bases, J shed 4 bases, and the junction held 2 bases outside the gene matches. CDR1 is LGHNA, CDR2 YSLEER, per germline. The length of the CDR3 is 13 residues. The DNA of the CDR3 is TGCGCCAGCAGCTGGGACAGTAATCAGCCCCAGCATTTT. Translation gives CASSWDSNQPQHF.

There are many counts of this clonotype. Within a library made for alpha chains, this beta chain is off target, and its count is uninformative. The rearrangement links TRBV11-1 to TRBJ1-6; no firm D call. V was shortened by 1 base and J by 8 bases, with 6 bases between the two germline ends. The CDR3 has 13 amino acids. CDR1 SGHAT and CDR2 FQDESV come from the germline V gene (reference sequence). The CDR3 region is CASSLGADSPLHF. CDR3 nucleotide sequence: TGTGCCAGCAGCTTAGGGGCGGATTCACCCCTCCACTTT.

This clonotype was recorded many times. The library was built for alpha chains, so this beta chain is an off-target read and its size means little. The chain is built from TRBV20-1 and TRBJ2-3, with 12 bases lining up with TRBD2. Germline V gene lookup returns CDR1 DFQATT and CDR2 SNEGSKA (reference sequence). This CDR3 comprises 14 residues. V was pared by 5 bases and J by 3 bases, with 3 bases of the junction left unmatched. CDR3: CSAPLAGGTDTQYF. CDR3 coding DNA: TGCAGTGCTCCGCTAGCGGGGGGGACAGATACGCAGTATTTT.

In this sample, this clonotype turned up many times. Found in a library prepared for alpha chains, this beta chain is an off-target read, and its abundance has little meaning. The chain uses TRBV20-1 and TRBJ1-1; D is unclear. The CDR3 is 13 amino acids. Germline lookup yields CDR1 DFQATT and CDR2 SNEGSKA (reference sequence). V was trimmed by 3 bases and J by 5 bases, leaving 13 bases between them. CDR3 residues: CSASGGSETEAFF. The DNA for the CDR3 is TGCAGTGCTAGCGGAGGGAGTGAAACTGAAGCTTTCTTT.

In this sample, this clonotype turned up many times. This beta chain came through as a stray read in a library set up for alpha chains, and its size says little. The chain combines TRBV12-3 or TRBV12-4 with TRBJ1-1, with D perhaps matching TRBD1 (6 bases). The CDR3 loop spans 15 amino acids. Deletions cut 6 bases from V and 0 bases from J, with 14 bases between. The CDR3, as DNA: TGTGCCAGCAGGGAACTACAGGGCATGAACACTGAAGCTTTCTTT. It encodes CASRELQGMNTEAFF.

This clonotype was detected ten times or more. This beta chain came through as a stray read in a library set up for alpha chains, and its size says little. The rearrangement links TRBV7-9 to TRBJ1-6; D not certain. Germline lookup yields CDR1 SEHNR and CDR2 FQNEAQ (reference sequence). CDR3 size: 14 residues. V lost 6 bases to trimming and J lost 7 bases, with 13 bases between them. The CDR3 loop reads CASSTPSANSPLHF. The CDR3 DNA is TGTGCCAGCAGTACTCCAAGCGCCAATTCACCCCTCCACTTT.

Many counts were recorded for this clonotype. This beta chain came through as a stray read in a library set up for alpha chains, and its size says little. The chain links TRBV13 to TRBJ2-5; TRBD2 agrees at 11 bases. The germline gives CDR1 PRHDT, CDR2 FYEKMQ (reference sequence). J gave up 3 bases and V 8 bases, and 8 bases lay outside the gene matches. The CDR3 covers 15 residues. The CDR3 loop is CASARRGLAEETQYF. The DNA for the CDR3 is TGTGCCAGCGCCCGGCGGGGACTAGCGGAAGAGACCCAGTACTTC.

This clonotype showed up many times. For a library built for alpha chains, this beta chain is a stray read; little rests on its size. The chain couples TRBV5-1 to TRBJ2-1, with 8 bases lining up with TRBD1. CDR3 length: 15 amino acids. CDR1 and CDR2 (germline): SGHRS, YFSETQ. J was trimmed by 5 bases and V by 0 bases; bases with no gene match: 4. The chain's CDR3 is CASSLVQGVNNEQFF. The CDR3 DNA reads TGCGCCAGCAGCTTGGTACAGGGGGTGAACAATGAGCAGTTCTTC.

By its share, this clonotype is medium-sized. This beta chain is a stray read from a library made for alpha chains; its abundance is not meaningful. The CDR3 DNA is TGTGCCAGCACCTCCCTGGACAGGGAGAACATTCAGTACTTC. This gives the protein CASTSLDRENIQYF. This chain joins TRBV2 and TRBJ2-4; 8 nucleotides match TRBD1. Germline CDR1 reads SNHLY; CDR2 reads FYNNEI. V lost 7 bases and J lost 7; bases outside the gene matches: 9. The length of the CDR3 is 14 residues.

Points on this clonotype: Because the library targeted alpha chains, this beta chain is an off-target read whose size means little. The chain has TRBV27 and TRBJ2-1; no firm D call. V was trimmed by 6 bases and J by 9 bases, leaving 12 bases between them. Germline CDR1 and CDR2: MNHEY and SMNVEV (reference sequence). The CDR3 totals 12 residues. The DNA for the CDR3 is TGTGCCAGCAGCCTACCCCCGGGTGAGCAGTTCTTC. Translation: CASSLPPGEQFF.

This clonotype was seen ten or more times. This beta chain is a stray sequence in a library constructed for alpha chains; its clone size is not meaningful. In DNA, the CDR3 is TGTGCCAGCAGTTTTTCAGGGCGGGGGGTGCAGGAGACCCAGTACTTC. This gives the protein CASSFSGRGVQETQYF. This rearrangement joins TRBV12-3 or TRBV12-4 to TRBJ2-5, with 8 bases aligning to TRBD2. The CDR3 is 16 residues long. The V gene end was trimmed by 3 bases and the J gene end by 5 bases; junction bases not matched to a gene: 11.

This clonotype was seen many times. The library was built for alpha chains, so this beta chain is an off-target read and its size means little. V is TRBV7-9 and J is TRBJ2-7, with D perhaps given as TRBD1 or TRBD2 (5 bases each). CDR3 length equals 14 residues. Trimming shortened V by 4 bases and J by 2 bases, and 12 bases separated the two germline ends. CDR1 SEHNR and CDR2 FQNEAQ come from the germline V gene (reference sequence). CDR3 loop: CASSYRDGTYEQYF. The CDR3 DNA follows: TGTGCCAGCAGCTATCGGGACGGGACCTACGAGCAGTACTTC.

This clonotype was seen at least ten times. A library made for alpha chains picked up this beta chain off target, so its size means little. The chain recombines TRBV5-6 with TRBJ2-7; the match to TRBD1 covers 8 bases. The V gene end was trimmed by 6 bases and the J gene end by 5 bases; junction bases not matched to a gene: 13. The CDR3 totals 15 residues. CDR1 is SGHDT and CDR2 is YYEEEE in the germline V gene. CDR3 nucleotides: TGTGCCAGCACCCCCTTCGGACAGGGTTTGAACGAGCAGTACTTC. The encoded protein is CASTPFGQGLNEQYF.

This clonotype came up many times. The size of this beta chain means little, since it is a stray read in a library made for alpha chains. The CDR3 spells CAIRLAGEDTQYF. DNA of the CDR3: TGTGCCATCAGGCTAGCGGGAGAGGATACGCAGTATTTT. V is TRBV10-3 and J is TRBJ2-3, with TRBD2 identical over 10 bases. The CDR3 sequence is 13 residues long. V shed 6 bases and J 6 bases; nucleotides not matched to a gene: 3. Germline-derived CDR1 and CDR2 are ENHRY and SYGVKD.

As concerns this clonotype: With the library built for alpha chains, this beta chain is off target and its frequency is not meaningful. V and J are TRBV7-6 and TRBJ1-6; TRBD1 is a possible D gene (6 bases). CDR3 length equals 13 residues. The germline V gene has CDR1 SGHVS and CDR2 FNYEAQ. V shed 5 bases and J shed 16 bases, with 18 bases lying between them. DNA for the CDR3: TGTGCCAGCAGCGCAAAGGAGACAGGTTTACTCCACTTT. It codes for CASSAKETGLLHF.

This clonotype was seen repeatedly, ten times or more. The size of this beta chain means little, since it is a stray read in a library made for alpha chains. The genes are TRBV6-5 and TRBJ2-7; no firm D call. Germline assignment: CDR1 MNHEY and CDR2 SVGAGI. CDR3 size: 14 residues. V gave up 3 bases and J gave up 4 bases, with 13 bases separating them. The CDR3 DNA reads TGTGCCAGCAGTTATACTATTCTCGGATACGAGCAGTACTTC. It encodes CASSYTILGYEQYF.

Judged by abundance, this clonotype is hyperexpanded (1% or more). The library was designed around alpha chains, so this beta chain is a stray read whose abundance carries little weight. This chain connects TRBV3-1 to TRBJ1-2; no firm D call. Trimming pared 0 bases from V and 1 base from J, leaving 6 bases between. This CDR3 has 14 residues. Germline V gene sequence: CDR1 LGHDT, CDR2 YNNKEL (reference sequence). Here the CDR3 reads CASSQDEVNYGYTF. CDR3 DNA sequence: TGTGCCAGCAGCCAAGATGAGGTTAACTATGGCTACACCTTC.

This clonotype has a count of ten or more. Since the library was made to target alpha chains, this beta chain is a stray read and its abundance is not meaningful. The V gene is TRBV20-1, the J gene TRBJ2-7; 11 nucleotides line up with TRBD2. Per the germline V gene, CDR1 is DFQATT and CDR2 is SNEGSKA (reference sequence). CDR3 length: 15 amino acids. With V trimmed by 0 bases and J by 3 bases, 4 bases remained unmatched. The CDR3 sequence is CSARDASGRYYEQYF. The CDR3 DNA is TGCAGTGCTAGAGATGCTAGCGGGAGGTACTACGAGCAGTACTTC.